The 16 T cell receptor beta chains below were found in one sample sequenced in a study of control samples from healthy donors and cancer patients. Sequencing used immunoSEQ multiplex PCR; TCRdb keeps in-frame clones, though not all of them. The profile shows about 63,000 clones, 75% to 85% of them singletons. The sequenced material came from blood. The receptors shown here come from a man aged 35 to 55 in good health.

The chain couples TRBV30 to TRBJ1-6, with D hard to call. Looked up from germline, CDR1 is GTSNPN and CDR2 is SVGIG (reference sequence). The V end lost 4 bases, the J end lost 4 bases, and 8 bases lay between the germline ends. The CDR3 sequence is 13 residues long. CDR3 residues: CAWTGEYNSPLHF. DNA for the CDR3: TGTGCCTGGACCGGGGAATATAATTCACCCCTCCACTTT.

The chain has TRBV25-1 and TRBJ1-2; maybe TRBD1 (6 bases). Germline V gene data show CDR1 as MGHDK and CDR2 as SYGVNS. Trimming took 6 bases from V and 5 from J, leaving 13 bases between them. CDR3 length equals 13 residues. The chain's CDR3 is CASRQGVRYGYTF. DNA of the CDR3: TGTGCCAGCAGACAGGGAGTACGTTATGGCTACACCTTC.

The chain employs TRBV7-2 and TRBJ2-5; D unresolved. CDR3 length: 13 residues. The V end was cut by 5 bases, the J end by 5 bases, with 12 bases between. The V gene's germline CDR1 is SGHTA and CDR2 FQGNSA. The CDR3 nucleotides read TGTGCCAGCAGCCTGGCCCTCCCCGAGACCCAGTACTTC. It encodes CASSLALPETQYF.

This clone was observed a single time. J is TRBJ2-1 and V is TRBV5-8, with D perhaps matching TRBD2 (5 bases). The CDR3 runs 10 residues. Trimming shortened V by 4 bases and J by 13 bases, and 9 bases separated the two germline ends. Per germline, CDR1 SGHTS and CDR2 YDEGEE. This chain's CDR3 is CASSGELQFF. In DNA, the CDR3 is TGTGCCAGCAGCGGGGAGCTTCAGTTCTTC. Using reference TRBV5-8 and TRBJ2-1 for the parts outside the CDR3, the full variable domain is EAGVTQSPTHLIKTRGQQATLRCSPISGHTSVYWYQQALGLGLQFLLWYDEGEERNRGNFPPRFSGRQFPNYSSELNVNALELEDSALYLCASSGELQFFGPGTRLTVL.

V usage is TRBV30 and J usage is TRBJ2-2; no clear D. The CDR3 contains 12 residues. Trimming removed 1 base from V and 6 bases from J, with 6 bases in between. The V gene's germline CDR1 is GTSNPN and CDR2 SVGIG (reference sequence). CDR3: CAWSDNPGELFF. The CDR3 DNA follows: TGTGCCTGGAGTGATAACCCCGGGGAGCTGTTTTTT. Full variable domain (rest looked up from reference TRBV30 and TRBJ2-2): SQTIHQWPATLVQPVGSPLSLECTVEGTSNPNLYWYRQAAGRGLQLLFYSVGIGQISSEVPQNLSASRPQDRQFILSSKKLLLSDSGFYLCAWSDNPGELFFGEGSRLTVL.

The DNA of the CDR3 is TGTGCCAGCAGTTTTAAGAGGGGACAGGGGTTTAACTATGGCTACACCTTC. It codes for CASSFKRGQGFNYGYTF. The chain carries TRBV28 and TRBJ1-2; 10 bases are shared with TRBD1. Germline assignment: CDR1 MDHEN and CDR2 SYDVKM. V trimming: 3 bases; J trimming: 1 base; junction bases outside the gene matches: 8. The CDR3 sequence is 17 residues long.

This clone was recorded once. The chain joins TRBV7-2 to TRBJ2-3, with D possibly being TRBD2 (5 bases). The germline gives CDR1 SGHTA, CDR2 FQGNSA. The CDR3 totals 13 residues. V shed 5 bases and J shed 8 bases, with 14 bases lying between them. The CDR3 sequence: CASSLPGERTQYF. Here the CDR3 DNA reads TGTGCCAGCAGCCTCCCCGGGGAGCGTACGCAGTATTTT.

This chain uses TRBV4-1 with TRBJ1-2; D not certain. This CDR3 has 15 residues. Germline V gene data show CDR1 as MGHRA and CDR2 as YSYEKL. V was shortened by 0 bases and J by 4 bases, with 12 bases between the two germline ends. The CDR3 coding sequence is TGCGCCAGCAGCCAAGATAATGGGGAAATCTATGGCTACACCTTC. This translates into CASSQDNGEIYGYTF.

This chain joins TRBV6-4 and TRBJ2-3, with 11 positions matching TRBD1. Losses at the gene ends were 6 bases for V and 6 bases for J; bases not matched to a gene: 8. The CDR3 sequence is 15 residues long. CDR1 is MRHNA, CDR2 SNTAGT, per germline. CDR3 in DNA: TGTGCCAGCAGCACCGGGACAGGGGGTTCGGATACGCAGTATTTT. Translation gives CASSTGTGGSDTQYF.

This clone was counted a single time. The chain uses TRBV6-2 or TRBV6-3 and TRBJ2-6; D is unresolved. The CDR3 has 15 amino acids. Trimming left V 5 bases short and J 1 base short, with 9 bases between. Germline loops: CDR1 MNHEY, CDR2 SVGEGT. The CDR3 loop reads CASSLISSGANVLTF. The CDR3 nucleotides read TGTGCCAGCAGTCTTATATCATCTGGGGCCAACGTCCTGACTTTC.

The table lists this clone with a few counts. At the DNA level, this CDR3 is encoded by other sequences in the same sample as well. This CDR3 is CASSYAGWETQYF. The DNA of the CDR3 is TGTGCCAGCAGTTACGCAGGGTGGGAGACCCAGTACTTC. The chain links TRBV6-5 to TRBJ2-5, with D perhaps matching TRBD1 (5 bases). This CDR3 is built from 13 residues. V was shortened by 2 bases and J by 5 bases, with 9 bases between the two germline ends. Germline values: CDR1 MNHEY, CDR2 SVGAGI.

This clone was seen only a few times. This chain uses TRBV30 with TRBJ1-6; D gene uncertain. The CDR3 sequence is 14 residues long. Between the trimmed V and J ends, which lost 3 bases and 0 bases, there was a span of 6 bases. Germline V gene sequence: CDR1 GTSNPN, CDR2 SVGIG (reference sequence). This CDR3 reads CAWSRSSYNSPLHF. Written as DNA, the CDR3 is TGTGCCTGGAGCAGGAGCTCCTATAATTCACCCCTCCACTTT.

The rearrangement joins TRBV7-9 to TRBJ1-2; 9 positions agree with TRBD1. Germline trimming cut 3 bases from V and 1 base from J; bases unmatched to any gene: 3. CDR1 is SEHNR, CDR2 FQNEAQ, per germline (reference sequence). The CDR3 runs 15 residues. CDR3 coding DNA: TGTGCCAGCAGCTTGTTGACAGGGGGTAACTATGGCTACACCTTC. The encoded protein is CASSLLTGGNYGYTF.

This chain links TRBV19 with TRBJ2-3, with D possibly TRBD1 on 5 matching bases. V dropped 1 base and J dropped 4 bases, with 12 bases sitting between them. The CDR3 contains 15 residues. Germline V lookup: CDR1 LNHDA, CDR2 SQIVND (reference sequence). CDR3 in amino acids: CASSIGGRVADTQYF. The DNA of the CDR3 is TGTGCCAGTAGTATAGGGGGCAGGGTGGCAGATACGCAGTATTTT.

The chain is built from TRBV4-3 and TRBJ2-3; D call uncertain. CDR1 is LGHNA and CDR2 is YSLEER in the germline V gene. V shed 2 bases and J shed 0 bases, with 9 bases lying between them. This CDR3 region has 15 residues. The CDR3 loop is CASSQTVASTDTQYF. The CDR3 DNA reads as TGCGCCAGCAGCCAAACGGTTGCTAGCACAGATACGCAGTATTTT.

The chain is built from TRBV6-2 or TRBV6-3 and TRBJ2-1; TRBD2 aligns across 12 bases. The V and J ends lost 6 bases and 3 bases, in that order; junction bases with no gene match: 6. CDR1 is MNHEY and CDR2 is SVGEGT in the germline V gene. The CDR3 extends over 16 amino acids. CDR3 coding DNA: TGTGCCAGCAGCTTCGGACTAGCGGGGCGCTACAATGAGCAGTTCTTC. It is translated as CASSFGLAGRYNEQFF.